These 20 T cell receptor beta chains originate from one sample sequenced in a study of blood T cell repertoires in COVID-19. Assay used: immunoSEQ multiplex PCR; TCRdb lists only in-frame clones, some missing. The sample has over 120,000 clones; around 84% are singletons. The sample taken for sequencing was peripheral blood. All receptors derive from a human donor with acute or convalescent COVID-19. The donor label of this sample is uncertain.

There are a few counts of this clone. The chain combines TRBV7-6 with TRBJ2-7; 11 bases fit TRBD1. J lost 6 bases, V lost 1 base, and 8 bases had no gene match. This CDR3 contains 16 residues. Germline assignment: CDR1 SGHVS and CDR2 FNYEAQ. The DNA for the CDR3 is TGTGCCAGCAGCTTAGGGACAGGGGGCGCGATCGGCGAGCAGTACTTC. The encoded protein is CASSLGTGGAIGEQYF. The full variable domain, with the rest looked up from reference TRBV7-6 and TRBJ2-7, is GAGVSQSPRYKVTKRGQDVALRCDPISGHVSLYWYRQALGQGPEFLTYFNYEAQQDKSGLPNDRFSAERPEGSISTLTIQRTEQRDSAMYRCASSLGTGGAIGEQYFGPGTRLTVT.

The chain combines TRBV12-3 or TRBV12-4 with TRBJ2-1; 7 bases are shared with TRBD2. The CDR3 is 13 amino acids. The V and J ends lost 0 bases and 12 bases, in that order; junction bases with no gene match: 5. This chain's CDR3 is CASSLASGQGQFF. In DNA, the CDR3 is TGTGCCAGCAGTTTAGCTAGCGGGCAAGGGCAGTTCTTC.

This chain connects TRBV29-1 to TRBJ2-1; the match to TRBD2 covers 10 bases. The CDR3 contains 12 residues. Germline CDR1 SQVTM, CDR2 ANQGSEA. V lost 4 bases and J lost 7; bases outside the gene matches: 1. The CDR3 DNA follows: TGCAGCGTTGCAGCGGGAGGGAATGAGCAGTTCTTC. Translated: CSVAAGGNEQFF.

The J gene is TRBJ1-5, the V gene TRBV24-1, with a possible D match to TRBD1 (6 bases). There are 16 residues in the CDR3. V was shortened by 4 bases and J by 6 bases, with 18 bases between the two germline ends. CDR1 is KGHDR and CDR2 is SFDVKD in the germline V gene. The CDR3 bases are TGTGCCACCAGTGACCCGACCTTGGGGGCGAGTCAGCCCCAGCATTTT. Translating it yields CATSDPTLGASQPQHF.

This clone was picked up a small number of times. The gene calls are TRBV21-1 and TRBJ1-2. TRBV21-1 is annotated as a pseudogene. The CDR3 runs to 12 residues. The CDR3 DNA is TGTGCCAGCAGCGGGGGGGCTTATGGCTACACCTTC. It yields the protein CASSGGAYGYTF.

In this sample, this clone turned up a few times. The chain uses TRBV21-1 and TRBJ2-7; the table assigns TRBD1, which was not confirmed against the DNA. TRBV21-1 is assigned pseudogene status. The CDR3 sequence is 18 residues long. CDR3 in amino acids: CASSNQATYGTGRYEQYV. The DNA of the CDR3 is TGTGCCAGCAGCAATCAAGCTACCTATGGGACAGGGAGATACGAGCAGTACGTC.

The gene calls are TRBV19 and TRBJ2-7; 7 bases fit TRBD1. The trim removed 2 bases at V and 2 bases at J, leaving 3 bases unmatched. Germline V gives CDR1 LNHDA, CDR2 SQIVND (reference sequence). The CDR3 contains 14 residues. The CDR3: CASSISDRAYEQYF. The CDR3 nucleotides are TGTGCCAGTAGTATATCTGACAGGGCCTACGAGCAGTACTTC. The full variable domain, with the rest looked up from reference TRBV19 and TRBJ2-7, is DGGITQSPKYLFRKEGQNVTLSCEQNLNHDAMYWYRQDPGQGLRLIYYSQIVNDFQKGDIAEGYSVSREKKESFPLTVTSAQKNPTAFYLCASSISDRAYEQYFGPGTRLTVT.

This clone was detected only a few times. The rearrangement joins TRBV5-1 to TRBJ1-2, with 8 positions matching TRBD1. V shed 1 base and J 8 bases; nucleotides not matched to a gene: 19. The germline V gene has CDR1 SGHRS and CDR2 YFSETQ. The CDR3 is 18 amino acids. Here the CDR3 DNA reads TGCGCCAGCAGCTTGCGGCTTGTAGGACAGGGCGACTGGGGCGGCTACACCTTC. This codes for CASSLRLVGQGDWGGYTF.

The chain links TRBV24-1 to TRBJ2-5; 12 bases align to TRBD1. Germline V CDR1 and CDR2: KGHDR, SFDVKD. J gave up 7 bases and V 4 bases, and 9 bases lay outside the gene matches. CDR3 length: 16 amino acids. The CDR3 nucleotides read TGTGCCACCAGTGAACCCGGGACAGGGGGCGCGTTGACCCAGTACTTC. Its translation is CATSEPGTGGALTQYF.

This chain links TRBV10-3 with TRBJ1-2, with TRBD1 identical over 7 bases. CDR3 size: 14 residues. The trim removed 0 bases at V and 8 bases at J, leaving 6 bases unmatched. Germline-derived CDR1 and CDR2 are ENHRY and SYGVKD. The DNA for the CDR3 is TGTGCCATCAGTGAGTCCCCGACAGGGCTCGGCTACACCTTC. Amino acid sequence: CAISESPTGLGYTF.

The rearrangement uses TRBV5-8 and TRBJ2-2; D may be TRBD2 (6 bases). Trimming cost V 5 bases and J 1 base, with 15 bases left between them. CDR1 is SGHTS and CDR2 is YDEGEE in the germline V gene. This CDR3 region has 16 residues. CDR3 in DNA: TGTGCCAGCAGAACAAGGGGAGGAGGGAACACCGGGGAGCTGTTTTTT. Protein product: CASRTRGGGNTGELFF. Based on the CDR3 plus reference TRBV5-8 and TRBJ2-2, the full variable domain is EAGVTQSPTHLIKTRGQQATLRCSPISGHTSVYWYQQALGLGLQFLLWYDEGEERNRGNFPPRFSGRQFPNYSSELNVNALELEDSALYLCASRTRGGGNTGELFFGEGSRLTVL.

The chain couples TRBV30 to TRBJ1-6; D uncertain. The CDR3 contains 15 residues. Germline V gene lookup returns CDR1 GTSNPN and CDR2 SVGIG (reference sequence). The ends were cut back, 3 bases at V and 5 bases at J, with 14 bases in the middle. The CDR3 spells CAWRRVSANNSPLHF. The CDR3 nucleotides read TGTGCCTGGAGACGGGTGTCAGCAAATAATTCACCCCTCCACTTT.

The V gene is TRBV19, the J gene TRBJ2-3, with 7 bases aligning to TRBD2. Trimming removed 2 bases from V and 0 bases from J; junction bases left unmatched: 5. CDR3 size: 16 residues. CDR1 LNHDA and CDR2 SQIVND come from the germline V gene (reference sequence). In DNA, the CDR3 is TGTGCCAGTAGTATATACGGCGGGGGTAGCACAGATACGCAGTATTTT. Translating gives CASSIYGGGSTDTQYF.

This clone was observed once. The J gene is TRBJ1-1, the V gene TRBV3-1 (or the pseudogene TRBV3-2); maybe TRBD1 (5 bases). Germline loops: CDR1 LGHDT, CDR2 YNNKEL (reference sequence). The CDR3 length is 13 residues. With 7 bases removed from V and 1 base from J, the gap between germline ends came to 10 bases. CDR3 DNA: TGTGCCAGCACCCTGGGGGGGAACACTGAAGCTTTCTTT. It encodes CASTLGGNTEAFF.

This rearrangement joins TRBV30 to TRBJ1-3; the match to TRBD1 covers 7 bases. CDR1 GTSNPN and CDR2 SVGIG come from the germline V gene (reference sequence). V lost 5 bases and J lost 0; bases outside the gene matches: 7. The length of the CDR3 is 15 residues. In DNA form, the CDR3 reads TGTGCCTGGCGGGACAGCAGGGGCTCTGGAAACACCATATATTTT. Protein product: CAWRDSRGSGNTIYF. The complete variable domain, with remaining parts taken from reference TRBV30 and TRBJ1-3, reads SQTIHQWPATLVQPVGSPLSLECTVEGTSNPNLYWYRQAAGRGLQLLFYSVGIGQISSEVPQNLSASRPQDRQFILSSKKLLLSDSGFYLCAWRDSRGSGNTIYFGEGSWLTVV.

V gene TRBV12-3 or TRBV12-4 combines with J gene TRBJ2-2; D call uncertain. The V and J ends lost 7 bases and 6 bases respectively, with 9 bases between them. The CDR3 spans 12 residues. The CDR3 reads CASIPRAGELFF. In nucleotides, the CDR3 is TGTGCCAGCATCCCCCGGGCCGGGGAGCTGTTTTTT.

The CDR3 nucleotides read TGTGCCAGCAGCCAAGCTCCCGGACAGGCGCAGTATTTT. This translates into CASSQAPGQAQYF. V usage is TRBV14 and J usage is TRBJ2-3; 7 nucleotides match TRBD1. The germline gives CDR1 SGHDN, CDR2 FVKESK. V was pared by 1 base and J by 10 bases, with 5 bases of the junction left unmatched. This CDR3 comprises 13 residues.

The chain uses TRBV4-3 and TRBJ2-2; 14 positions agree with TRBD2. Looked up from germline, CDR1 is LGHNA and CDR2 is YSLEER. The CDR3 extends over 17 amino acids. With V trimmed by 4 bases and J by 3 bases, 4 bases remained unmatched. CDR3 DNA: TGCGCCAGCAGCCCGGGACTAGCGGGGGCCTACACCGGGGAGCTGTTTTTT. Translation: CASSPGLAGAYTGELFF.

This clone has just one count. The rearrangement links TRBV5-4 to TRBJ1-1; 8 bases are shared with TRBD1. Germline-derived CDR1 and CDR2 are SGHNT and YYREEE (reference sequence). The V and J ends lost 4 bases and 0 bases, in that order; junction bases with no gene match: 8. This CDR3 spans 16 amino acids. Written as DNA, the CDR3 is TGTGCCAGCAGCGGGAGGGACAGGATAATGAACACTGAAGCTTTCTTT. It specifies CASSGRDRIMNTEAFF.

The J gene is TRBJ2-7, the V gene TRBV23-1; tentatively, D is TRBD1 (6 bases). TRBV23-1 is an ORF; its function is uncertain. The CDR3 is made up of 13 amino acids. V gave up 4 bases and J gave up 1 base, with 8 bases separating them. The CDR3 DNA reads TGCGCCAGCAGTCGCGGACAGTCCTACGAGCAGTACTTC. It encodes CASSRGQSYEQYF.